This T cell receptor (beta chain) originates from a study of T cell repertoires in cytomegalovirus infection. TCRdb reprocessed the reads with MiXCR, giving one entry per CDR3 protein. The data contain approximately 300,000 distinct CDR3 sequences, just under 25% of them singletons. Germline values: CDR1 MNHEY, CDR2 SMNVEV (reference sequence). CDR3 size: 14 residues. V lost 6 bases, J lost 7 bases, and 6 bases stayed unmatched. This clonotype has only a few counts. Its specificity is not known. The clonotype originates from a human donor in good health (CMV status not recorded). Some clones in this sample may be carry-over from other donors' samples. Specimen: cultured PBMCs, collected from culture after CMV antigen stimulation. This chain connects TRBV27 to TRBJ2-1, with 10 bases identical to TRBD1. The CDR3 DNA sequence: TGTGCCAGCAGACTGGGACAGGGGCGGAATGAGCAGTTCTTC. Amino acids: CASRLGQGRNEQFF.